This TCR beta chain was found in a study of early T cells in non-severe SARS-CoV-2 infection. Using its own MiXCR run on the 5' RACE reads, TCRdb lists one record per CDR3 protein. Of 60,000 to 75,000 distinct CDR3 sequences in the sample, 10% were seen once. The CDR3 sequence is 13 residues long. The V gene lost 6 bases and the J gene lost 5 bases, with 16 bases spanning the gap. CDR1 and CDR2 (germline): SQVTM, ANQGSEA. V and J are TRBV29-1 and TRBJ2-5; D is uncertain. The sequence came from an adult who was a healthcare worker with PCR-confirmed SARS-CoV-2 infection or an uninfected control (not recorded which). This material consisted of whole blood, taken at baseline. The CDR3 loop reads CSVRPMGVETQYF. The CDR3 coding sequence is TGCAGCGTGAGGCCCATGGGCGTCGAGACCCAGTACTTC.